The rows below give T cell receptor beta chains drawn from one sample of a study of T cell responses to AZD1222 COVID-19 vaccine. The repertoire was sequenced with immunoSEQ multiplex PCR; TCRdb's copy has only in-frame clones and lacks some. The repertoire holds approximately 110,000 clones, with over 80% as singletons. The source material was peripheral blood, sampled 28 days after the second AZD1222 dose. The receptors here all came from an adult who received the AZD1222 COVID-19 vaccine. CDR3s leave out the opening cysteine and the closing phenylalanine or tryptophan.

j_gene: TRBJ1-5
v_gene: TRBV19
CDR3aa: ASTSPRARENQPQH

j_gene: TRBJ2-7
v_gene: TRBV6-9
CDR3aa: ASSHDRGVPESFYEQY

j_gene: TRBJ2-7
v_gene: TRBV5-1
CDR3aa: ASSLEFGQNTYEQY

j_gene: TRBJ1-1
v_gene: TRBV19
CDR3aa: ASSPLHSTEAF

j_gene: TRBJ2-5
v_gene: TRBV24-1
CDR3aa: AAAAGVQETQY

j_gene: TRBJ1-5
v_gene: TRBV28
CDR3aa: ASSQPKTQH

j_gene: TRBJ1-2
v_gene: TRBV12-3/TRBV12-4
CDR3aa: ASSYGRDYGYT

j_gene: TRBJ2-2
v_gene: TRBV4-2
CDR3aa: ASSLNDSPNTGELF

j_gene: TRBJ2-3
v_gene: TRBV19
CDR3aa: ASSPGQGSKDTQY

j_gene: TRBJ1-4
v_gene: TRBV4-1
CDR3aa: ASRQGATNEKLF

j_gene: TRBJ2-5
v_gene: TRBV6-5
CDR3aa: ASTSGRATGETQY

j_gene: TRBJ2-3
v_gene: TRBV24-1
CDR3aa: ATSDPSRGATDTQY

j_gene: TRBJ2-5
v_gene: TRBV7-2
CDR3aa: ASSNQRGDQETQY

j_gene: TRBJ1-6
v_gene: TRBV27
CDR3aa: ASRPTGGSRNSPLH

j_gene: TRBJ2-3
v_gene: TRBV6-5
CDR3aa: ASSYDRLRPTDTQY

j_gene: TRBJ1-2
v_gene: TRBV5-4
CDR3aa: ASSLGGRTLNYGYT

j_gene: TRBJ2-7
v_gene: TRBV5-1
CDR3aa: ASSFPEGNEQY

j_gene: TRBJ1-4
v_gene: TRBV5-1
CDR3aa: ASSLVPDQGEKLF

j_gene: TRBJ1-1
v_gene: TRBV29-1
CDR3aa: SVLGAPDRGSGEAF

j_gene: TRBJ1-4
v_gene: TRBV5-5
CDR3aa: ASSLEEINEKLF

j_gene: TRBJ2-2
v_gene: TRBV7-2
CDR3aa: ASSVYTGELF

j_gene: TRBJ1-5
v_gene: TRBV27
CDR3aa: ASSLGQGVRSNQPQH

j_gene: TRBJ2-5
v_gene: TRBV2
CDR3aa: ASSEPAGAGETQY